Following are 13 T cell receptor beta chains from one sample sequenced in a study of T cells expressing NK-cell markers. TCRdb reanalyzed the 5' RACE reads and collapses them to one entry per CDR3 protein, without DNA. This table holds about 410,000 distinct CDR3 sequences. The source material was blood T cells: a sorted CD56 or NKG2C T cell subset, CD4+ or CD8+ T cells, or bulk PBMC T cells (not recorded which). All receptors derive from a woman between 45 and 60 years old in good health.

The chain carries TRBV12-3 or TRBV12-4 and TRBJ2-2; TCRdb gives TRBD1 as the D gene, but with no DNA this cannot be confirmed. The CDR3 totals 16 residues. The CDR3 loop is CASSWDRGPNTGELFF.

The V call is TRBV20-1, the J call TRBJ1-2; TCRdb's D call, TRBD1, is unchecked because there is no DNA. The germline V gene has CDR1 DFQATT and CDR2 SNEGSKA (reference sequence). The CDR3 extends over 15 amino acids. CDR3 residues: CSASLTGAPQGGYTF.

V and J are TRBV20-1 and TRBJ2-4; TCRdb picks TRBD1, but there is no DNA to check that call. This CDR3 has 13 amino acids. CDR1 DFQATT and CDR2 SNEGSKA come from the germline V gene (reference sequence). The CDR3 loop reads CSAPPRAKNIQYF.

The chain carries TRBV3-1 and TRBJ2-2; checking the TCRdb D call of TRBD1 is not possible without DNA. CDR3 length: 15 residues. CDR1 and CDR2 from the germline V gene are LGHDT and YNNKEL (reference sequence). The CDR3 here is CASSQGGTRAGELFF.

The chain joins TRBV7-9 to TRBJ2-7; TCRdb returns TRBD1, unconfirmable since there is no DNA. Germline V gene lookup returns CDR1 SEHNR and CDR2 FQNEAQ (reference sequence). The CDR3 runs to 13 residues. The CDR3 protein is CASSPPGHHEQYF.

V usage is TRBV6-5 and J usage is TRBJ2-5; TCRdb's D gene call, TRBD1, goes unchecked for lack of DNA. The CDR3 sequence is 15 residues long. Per germline, CDR1 MNHEY and CDR2 SVGAGI. This CDR3 is CASLTGALGSETQYF.

This chain uses TRBV7-9 with TRBJ2-1; the TCRdb call, TRBD1, lacks DNA for checking. This CDR3 has 15 amino acids. Germline-derived CDR1 and CDR2 are SEHNR and FQNEAQ (reference sequence). The CDR3 protein is CASPLPLRSYNEQFF.

This chain uses TRBV9 with TRBJ2-1; TCRdb picks TRBD2, but there is no DNA to check that call. Germline loops: CDR1 SGDLS, CDR2 YYNGEE. The CDR3 extends over 16 amino acids. The CDR3 spells CASSAAPAGVGNEQFF.

J is TRBJ2-3 and V is TRBV12-3 or TRBV12-4; TCRdb's D call, TRBD1, is unchecked because there is no DNA. This CDR3 region has 13 residues. Here the CDR3 reads CASGGGATDTQYF.

The chain joins TRBV4-1 to TRBJ2-7; without DNA, the TCRdb call of TRBD2 cannot be checked. Germline V gene lookup returns CDR1 MGHRA and CDR2 YSYEKL. This CDR3 region has 17 residues. The CDR3 region is CASSQEYERASSYEQYF.

This chain joins TRBV27 and TRBJ2-7; TCRdb names TRBD1, which stays unverified in the absence of DNA. The CDR3 is 14 amino acids. The V gene's germline CDR1 is MNHEY and CDR2 SMNVEV (reference sequence). The CDR3 loop reads CASNKQGTDYEQYF.

The CDR3 sequence is CASSQGVGAFYGYTF. The chain links TRBV3-1 to TRBJ1-2. CDR3 length: 15 amino acids. Germline V gene lookup returns CDR1 LGHDT and CDR2 YNNKEL (reference sequence).

The V call is TRBV20-1, the J call TRBJ1-4; as DNA is missing, the TRBD1 call by TCRdb cannot be tested. CDR3 length: 16 residues. The V gene's germline CDR1 is DFQATT and CDR2 SNEGSKA (reference sequence). The CDR3 loop is CSARDPGVDRGEKLFF.